Presented here are 21 T cell receptor beta chains from one specimen sequenced in a study of T cell repertoires in cytomegalovirus infection. Each CDR3 protein gets one entry after TCRdb re-called the reads with MiXCR. This sample has some 590,000 distinct CDR3 sequences, with around 40% found just once. These receptors have no known antigen. The material sequenced was cultured PBMCs, taken from culture after CMV antigen stimulation. The receptors come from a human donor in good health (CMV status not recorded). Some clones in this sample may be carry-over from other donors' samples.

This chain uses TRBV7-8 with TRBJ2-3; TRBD2 agrees at 7 bases. The CDR3 has 15 residues. Germline CDR1 is SGHVS and CDR2 is FQNEAQ. V lost 1 base to trimming and J lost 4 bases; unmatched junction nucleotides: 5. CDR3 amino acids: CASSLVRETADTQYF. CDR3 DNA sequence: TGTGCCAGCAGCTTAGTGCGGGAGACGGCAGATACGCAGTATTTT.

This clonotype showed up just a few times. The chain joins TRBV12-3 or TRBV12-4 to TRBJ1-1; D unresolved. V lost 6 bases and J lost 8, with 19 bases in between. The CDR3 contains 14 residues. CDR3 residues: CASRPPRQPTEAFF. CDR3 in DNA: TGTGCCAGCAGACCCCCGAGGCAACCAACCGAAGCTTTCTTT.

This clonotype occurred a few times. V gene TRBV11-2 combines with J gene TRBJ2-5; TRBD2 matches at 8 bases. The germline gives CDR1 SGHAT, CDR2 FQNNGV. The CDR3 covers 14 residues. V was pared by 5 bases and J by 5 bases, with 7 bases of the junction left unmatched. DNA for the CDR3: TGTGCCAGCAGCACCGGGACTAGTCGTGAGACCCAGTACTTC. Translating it yields CASSTGTSRETQYF.

This clonotype was seen many times. The chain recombines TRBV7-2 with TRBJ2-7; 14 nucleotides agree with TRBD2. The CDR3 consists of 18 residues. Germline V CDR1 and CDR2: SGHTA, FQGNSA. V lost 5 bases to trimming and J lost 2 bases; unmatched junction nucleotides: 11. The CDR3 DNA reads TGTGCCAGCAGCCGGACTAGCGGGAGGATTAGGAGCACCTACGAGCAGTACTTC. Protein: CASSRTSGRIRSTYEQYF.

This clonotype was seen only a few times. V is TRBV7-8 and J is TRBJ2-1, with 8 bases fitting TRBD2. CDR1 is SGHVS, CDR2 FQNEAQ, per germline. The CDR3 runs 15 residues. V lost 5 bases, J lost 1 base, and 4 bases stayed unmatched. The CDR3 region has the DNA TGTGCCAGCAGCAGAGCGGGAGTTTCCTACAATGAGCAGTTCTTC. Amino acids: CASSRAGVSYNEQFF.

The table lists this clonotype with a few counts. The chain carries TRBV7-6 and TRBJ2-5; no reliable D call. Trimming shortened V by 5 bases and J by 5 bases, and 9 bases separated the two germline ends. Germline loops: CDR1 SGHVS, CDR2 FNYEAQ. The CDR3 is 12 amino acids. The CDR3 bases are TGTGCCAGCAGCCTAGGGCATGAGACCCAGTACTTC. It translates to CASSLGHETQYF.

This chain links TRBV7-6 with TRBJ2-1; D possibly corresponds to TRBD2 (5 bases). This CDR3 is built from 18 residues. The V end was cut by 2 bases, the J end by 0 bases, with 17 bases between. Germline CDR1 is SGHVS and CDR2 is FNYEAQ. The CDR3 sequence is CASSLSGVSPSSYNEQFF. Written as DNA, the CDR3 is TGTGCCAGCAGCTTATCCGGGGTTAGCCCTAGCTCCTACAATGAGCAGTTCTTC.

The chain carries TRBV10-3 and TRBJ2-7; 13 bases are a match to TRBD2. V was pared by 5 bases and J by 2 bases, with 3 bases of the junction left unmatched. Germline V gene lookup returns CDR1 ENHRY and CDR2 SYGVKD. CDR3 length: 15 amino acids. For the CDR3, the DNA is TGTGCCATCAGTTCCGGGACTAGCGGGACCTACGAGCAGTACTTC. Translating gives CAISSGTSGTYEQYF.

The sample holds a few counts of this clonotype. The chain carries TRBV7-2 and TRBJ2-3; D uncertain. The CDR3 has 13 amino acids. Germline V gene data show CDR1 as SGHTA and CDR2 as FQGNSA. V lost 2 bases and J 4 bases, leaving 7 bases between the germline ends. The chain's CDR3 is CASSLQVADTQYF. DNA for the CDR3: TGTGCCAGCAGCTTACAGGTTGCAGATACGCAGTATTTT. Using reference TRBV7-2 and TRBJ2-3 for the parts outside the CDR3, the full variable domain is GAGVSQSPSNKVTEKGKDVELRCDPISGHTALYWYRQSLGQGLEFLIYFQGNSAPDKSGLPSDRFSAERTGGSVSTLTIQRTQQEDSAVYLCASSLQVADTQYFGPGTRLTVL.

The sample holds a few counts of this clonotype. The J gene is TRBJ2-5, the V gene TRBV6-1; possibly TRBD1 or TRBD2 for D (5 bases each). Germline V gene sequence: CDR1 MNHNS, CDR2 SASEGT. CDR3 length: 14 amino acids. V lost 6 bases and J 1 base, leaving 12 bases between the germline ends. The CDR3 reads CASSRGAAQETQYF. The CDR3 DNA reads TGTGCCAGCAGCCGAGGGGCTGCCCAAGAGACCCAGTACTTC.

The chain carries TRBV12-3 or TRBV12-4 and TRBJ1-5, with a tentative D call TRBD1 (6 bases). This CDR3 has 14 residues. V gave up 6 bases and J gave up 5 bases, with 14 bases separating them. The CDR3 sequence: CASRQGAADQPQHF. The CDR3 DNA follows: TGTGCCAGCAGACAGGGAGCTGCGGATCAGCCCCAGCATTTT.

This clonotype was picked up a small number of times. The gene calls are TRBV6-5 and TRBJ1-4, with 7 bases lining up with TRBD1. J gave up 8 bases and V 10 bases, and 7 bases lay outside the gene matches. Germline V gives CDR1 MNHEY, CDR2 SVGAGI. This CDR3 contains 12 residues. The DNA for the CDR3 is TGTGCCACAGGGGGGGGGATCGAAAAACTGTTTTTT. Residues: CATGGGIEKLFF.

Concerning this clonotype itself: Since a much larger clone is just one base distant, this may be a read error. The chain has TRBV6-6 and TRBJ2-1; TRBD2 matches at 8 bases. Germline assignment: CDR1 MNHNY and CDR2 SVGAGI (reference sequence). The CDR3 consists of 13 residues. DNA for the CDR3: TGTGCCGGCAGCGGGAGCTCCTACAATGAGCAGTTCTTC. The encoded protein is CAGSGSSYNEQFF.

The chain links TRBV28 to TRBJ1-2, with TRBD1 as a possible D gene (6 bases). The CDR3 is 13 residues long. Germline assignment: CDR1 MDHEN and CDR2 SYDVKM. Trimming took off 6 bases at V and 7 bases at J, with 15 bases between the two ends. The CDR3 DNA follows: TGTGCCAGCAGCTCTGCAGGGGTCTTTGGCTACACCTTC. Its translation is CASSSAGVFGYTF.

This clonotype was observed a single time. This chain connects TRBV20-1 to TRBJ2-1; 7 bases agree with TRBD2. This CDR3 has 15 amino acids. CDR1 is DFQATT, CDR2 SNEGSKA, per germline (reference sequence). Losses at the gene ends were 6 bases for V and 6 bases for J; bases not matched to a gene: 14. The CDR3 here is CSAWEGGSEGNEQFF. The DNA of the CDR3 is TGCAGTGCGTGGGAGGGAGGGTCCGAAGGCAATGAGCAGTTCTTC.

V usage is TRBV7-2 and J usage is TRBJ1-5, with a weak D call TRBD1 (5 bases). Per the germline V gene, CDR1 is SGHTA and CDR2 is FQGNSA. The CDR3 extends over 15 amino acids. V shed 8 bases and J shed 5 bases, with 19 bases lying between them. CDR3 in amino acids: CASASSRLGDQPQHF. Here the CDR3 DNA reads TGTGCCAGCGCTTCCAGCCGGTTAGGGGATCAGCCCCAGCATTTT. The variable domain in full, completed from reference TRBV7-2 and TRBJ1-5, reads GAGVSQSPSNKVTEKGKDVELRCDPISGHTALYWYRQSLGQGLEFLIYFQGNSAPDKSGLPSDRFSAERTGGSVSTLTIQRTQQEDSAVYLCASASSRLGDQPQHFGDGTRLSIL.

The J gene is TRBJ1-6, the V gene TRBV12-3 or TRBV12-4; 7 positions agree with TRBD1. This CDR3 contains 14 residues. The junction had 4 bases not matched to a gene; V was cut back by 5 bases and J by 6 bases. Here the CDR3 reads CASSPNRGNSPLHF. The CDR3 bases are TGTGCCAGCAGTCCGAACAGGGGTAATTCACCCCTCCACTTT.

This clonotype was observed a few times. The chain joins TRBV7-6 to TRBJ1-4; D remains ambiguous. The CDR3 totals 13 residues. V gave up 4 bases and J gave up 7 bases, with 10 bases separating them. CDR1 and CDR2 from the germline V gene are SGHVS and FNYEAQ. Here the CDR3 reads CASSSGGSEKLFF. In DNA form, the CDR3 reads TGTGCCAGCAGCTCGGGAGGTAGTGAAAAACTGTTTTTT.

This clonotype was detected only a few times. The V gene is TRBV7-2, the J gene TRBJ2-1, with TRBD1 matching 9 bases. V shed 5 bases and J 5 bases; nucleotides not matched to a gene: 7. The CDR3 extends over 15 amino acids. The germline V gene encodes CDR1 SGHTA and CDR2 FQGNSA. The CDR3 here is CASSIRQGGNNEQFF. The CDR3 DNA reads TGTGCCAGCAGCATAAGACAGGGGGGAAACAATGAGCAGTTCTTC.

This clonotype has at least ten counts. This chain connects TRBV7-9 to TRBJ2-2; a possible D gene is TRBD2 (6 bases). Trimming shortened V by 5 bases and J by 1 base, and 14 bases separated the two germline ends. The CDR3 runs 16 residues. Germline-derived CDR1 and CDR2 are SEHNR and FQNEAQ (reference sequence). The CDR3 sequence is CASSGRLELNTGELFF. DNA of the CDR3: TGTGCCAGCAGCGGCCGACTAGAGCTGAACACCGGGGAGCTGTTTTTT.

The V call is TRBV7-2, the J call TRBJ2-5; maybe TRBD2 (6 bases). Germline V CDR1 and CDR2: SGHTA, FQGNSA. V was shortened by 5 bases and J by 5 bases, with 18 bases between the two germline ends. The CDR3 extends over 15 amino acids. The DNA of the CDR3 is TGTGCCAGCAGCGAGTCCGCGGGGTGGTACGAGACCCAGTACTTC. Translated, it gives CASSESAGWYETQYF.